The present T cell receptor (beta chain) was sequenced within a study of T cell repertoires in ileal Crohn's disease. Study in general: Every patient was operated on for stricturing (about 60%) or penetrating (approximately 40%) complications.

Included were adult ileal or ileocolonic Crohn's patients indicated for ileocolonic resection. Here immunoSEQ multiplex PCR was the method, and the copy in TCRdb shows in-frame clones only, minus some. The data show about 8,400 clones, with 75% to 85% seen just once and 9.5% to 15% held by the top ten. Study-level findings and limits: Sorted CD8 T cells held more high-frequency clones than CD4. Clonal expansions were more frequent in active smokers than non-smokers at surgery.

This clone showed up just a few times. The target antigen is unknown. Deletions cut 5 bases from V and 3 bases from J, with 9 bases between. Germline lookup yields CDR1 MNHEY and CDR2 SVGAGI. The CDR3 is made up of 13 amino acids. The genes are TRBV6-5 and TRBJ2-3; D possibly uses TRBD1 or TRBD2 (5 bases each). The sequenced material came from ileal tissue. The clonotype originates from an adult with Crohn's disease. CDR3 DNA sequence: TGTGCCAGCAGTCCCGGGACGACAGATACGCAGTATTTT. Protein: CASSPGTTDTQYF.